Listed here are 3 T cell receptor beta chains from one sample, sequenced in a study of blood T cell repertoires in COVID-19. Using immunoSEQ multiplex PCR, the repertoire was profiled, and TCRdb retains in-frame clones only, with some absent. The repertoire includes 150,000 to 200,000 clones, 80% to 95% of them detected once, and approximately 4.6% sits in the top ten. The sample consisted of peripheral blood. These receptors originate from a woman aged 45-65 years with acute or convalescent COVID-19.

The chain links TRBV7-9 to TRBJ2-5, with TRBD1 matching 9 bases. J lost 4 bases, V lost 2 bases, and 8 bases had no gene match. CDR1 SEHNR and CDR2 FQNEAQ come from the germline V gene (reference sequence). The CDR3 loop spans 16 amino acids. CDR3 amino acids: CASSLIIQGAGETQYF. CDR3 DNA: TGTGCCAGCAGCTTAATTATACAGGGGGCGGGAGAGACCCAGTACTTC.

The chain combines TRBV9 with TRBJ1-3; TRBD1 agrees at 8 bases. With 3 bases clipped from V and 3 bases from J, the junction kept 5 bases outside the gene matches. This CDR3 is built from 15 residues. Looked up from germline, CDR1 is SGDLS and CDR2 is YYNGEE. In nucleotides, the CDR3 is TGTGCCAGCAGCGAGGCAGGGGGCAGTGGAAACACCATATATTTT. This encodes CASSEAGGSGNTIYF. Based on the CDR3 plus reference TRBV9 and TRBJ1-3, the full variable domain is DSGVTQTPKHLITATGQRVTLRCSPRSGDLSVYWYQQSLDQGLQFLIQYYNGEERAKGNILERFSAQQFPDLHSELNLSSLELGDSALYFCASSEAGGSGNTIYFGEGSWLTVV.

V gene TRBV25-1 combines with J gene TRBJ2-7; D may be TRBD2 (5 bases). V lost 6 bases and J lost 0, with 9 bases in between. The CDR3 has 13 residues. Germline V gene sequence: CDR1 MGHDK, CDR2 SYGVNS. CDR3: CASSDTSSYEQYF. DNA of the CDR3: TGTGCCAGCAGCGACACTAGCTCCTACGAGCAGTACTTC.